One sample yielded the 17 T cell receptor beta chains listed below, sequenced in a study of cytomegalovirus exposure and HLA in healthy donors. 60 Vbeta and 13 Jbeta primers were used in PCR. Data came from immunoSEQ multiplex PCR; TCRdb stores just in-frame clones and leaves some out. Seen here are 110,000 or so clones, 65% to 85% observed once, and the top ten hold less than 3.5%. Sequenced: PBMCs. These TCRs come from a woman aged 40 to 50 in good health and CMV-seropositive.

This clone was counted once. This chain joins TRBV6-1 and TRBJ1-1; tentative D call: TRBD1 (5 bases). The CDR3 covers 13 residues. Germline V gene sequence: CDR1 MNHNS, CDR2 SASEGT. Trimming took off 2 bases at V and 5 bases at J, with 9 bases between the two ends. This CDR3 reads CASSESQGTEAFF. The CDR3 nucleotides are TGTGCCAGCAGTGAAAGTCAGGGAACTGAAGCTTTCTTT.

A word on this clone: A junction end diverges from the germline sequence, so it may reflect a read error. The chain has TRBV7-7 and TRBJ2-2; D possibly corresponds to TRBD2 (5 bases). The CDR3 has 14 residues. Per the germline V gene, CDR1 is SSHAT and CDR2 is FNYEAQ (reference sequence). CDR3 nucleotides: TGTGCTAGCAGCTTTAAGGGAGACACCGGGGAGCTGTTTTTT. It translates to CASSFKGDTGELFF.

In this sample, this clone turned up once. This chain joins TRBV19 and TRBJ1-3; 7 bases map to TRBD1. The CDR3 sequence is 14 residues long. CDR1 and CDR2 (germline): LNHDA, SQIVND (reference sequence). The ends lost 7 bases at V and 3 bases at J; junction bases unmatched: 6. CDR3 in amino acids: CASTINRGGNTIYF. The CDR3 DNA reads TGTGCCAGTACCATTAACAGGGGTGGAAACACCATATATTTT.

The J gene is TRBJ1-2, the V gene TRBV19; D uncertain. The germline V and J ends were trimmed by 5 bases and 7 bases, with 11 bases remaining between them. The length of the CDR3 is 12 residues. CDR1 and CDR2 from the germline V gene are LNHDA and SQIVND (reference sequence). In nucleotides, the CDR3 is TGTGCCAGTAGTGCGGGGTGGGCTGGCTACACCTTC. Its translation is CASSAGWAGYTF.

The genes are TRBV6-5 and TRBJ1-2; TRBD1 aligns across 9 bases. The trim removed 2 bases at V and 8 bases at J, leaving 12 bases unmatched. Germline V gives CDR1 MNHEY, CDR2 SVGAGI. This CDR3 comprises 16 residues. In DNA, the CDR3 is TGTGCCAGCAGTTACGGGACAGGGAAGTTTAATGAGGGCTACACCTTC. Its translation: CASSYGTGKFNEGYTF.

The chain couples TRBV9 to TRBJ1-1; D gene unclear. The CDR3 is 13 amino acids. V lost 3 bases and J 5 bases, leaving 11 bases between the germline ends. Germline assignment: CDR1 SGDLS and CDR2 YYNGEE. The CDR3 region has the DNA TGTGCCAGCAGCGAGGGAGGTAGGACTGAAGCTTTCTTT. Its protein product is CASSEGGRTEAFF.

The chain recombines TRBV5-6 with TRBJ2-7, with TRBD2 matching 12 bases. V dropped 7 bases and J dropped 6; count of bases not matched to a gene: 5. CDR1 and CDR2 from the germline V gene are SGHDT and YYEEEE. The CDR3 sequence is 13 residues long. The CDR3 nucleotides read TGTGCCAGCTTGACTAGCGGGGGCCCCGAGCAGTACTTC. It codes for CASLTSGGPEQYF. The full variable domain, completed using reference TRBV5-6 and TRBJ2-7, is DAGVTQSPTHLIKTRGQQVTLRCSPKSGHDTVSWYQQALGQGPQFIFQYYEEEERQRGNFPDRFSGHQFPNYSSELNVNALLLGDSALYLCASLTSGGPEQYFGPGTRLTVT.

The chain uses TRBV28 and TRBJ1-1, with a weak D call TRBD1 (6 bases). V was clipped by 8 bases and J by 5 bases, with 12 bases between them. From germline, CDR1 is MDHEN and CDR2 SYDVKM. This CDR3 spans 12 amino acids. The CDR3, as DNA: TGTGCCAGCTTCGGGGGGGCGACTGAAGCTTTCTTT. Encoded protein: CASFGGATEAFF.

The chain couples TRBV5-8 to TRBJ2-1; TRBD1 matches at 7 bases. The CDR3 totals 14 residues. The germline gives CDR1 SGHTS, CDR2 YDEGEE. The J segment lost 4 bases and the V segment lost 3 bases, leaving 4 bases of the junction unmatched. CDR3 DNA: TGTGCCAGCAGCTCCACGGGACAGTACAATGAGCAGTTCTTC. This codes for CASSSTGQYNEQFF.

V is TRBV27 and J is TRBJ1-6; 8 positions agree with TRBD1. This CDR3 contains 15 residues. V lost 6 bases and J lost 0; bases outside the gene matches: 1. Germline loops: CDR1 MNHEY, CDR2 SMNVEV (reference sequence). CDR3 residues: CASSDRGSYNSPLHF. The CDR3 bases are TGTGCCAGCAGCGACAGGGGCTCCTATAATTCACCCCTCCACTTT.

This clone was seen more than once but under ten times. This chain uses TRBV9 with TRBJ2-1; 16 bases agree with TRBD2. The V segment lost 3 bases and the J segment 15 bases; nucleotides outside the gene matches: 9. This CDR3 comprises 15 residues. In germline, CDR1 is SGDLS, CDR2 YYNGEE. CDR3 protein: CASSDAGTSGRARFF. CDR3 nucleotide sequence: TGTGCCAGCAGCGACGCCGGGACTAGCGGGAGGGCCAGGTTCTTC.

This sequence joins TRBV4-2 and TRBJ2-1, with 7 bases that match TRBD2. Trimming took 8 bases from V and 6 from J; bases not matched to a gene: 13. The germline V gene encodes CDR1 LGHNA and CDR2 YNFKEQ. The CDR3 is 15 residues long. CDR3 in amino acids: CASGKSSGGVNEQFF. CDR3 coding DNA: TGTGCCAGCGGGAAGTCTAGCGGTGGTGTCAATGAGCAGTTCTTC.

The CDR3 DNA sequence: TGTGCCAGTAGTAGACAGGGGAGCACTGAAGCTTTCTTT. Translating it yields CASSRQGSTEAFF. This rearrangement joins TRBV19 to TRBJ1-1, with TRBD1 matching over 8 bases. V lost 4 bases, J lost 4 bases, and 2 bases stayed unmatched. Germline-derived CDR1 and CDR2 are LNHDA and SQIVND (reference sequence). The CDR3 contains 13 residues.

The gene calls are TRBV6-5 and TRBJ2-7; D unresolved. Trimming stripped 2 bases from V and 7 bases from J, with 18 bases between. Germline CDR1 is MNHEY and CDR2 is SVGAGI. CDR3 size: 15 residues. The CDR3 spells CASSYLQSSRSEQYF. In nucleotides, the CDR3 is TGTGCCAGCAGTTACCTTCAGAGCTCAAGGAGTGAGCAGTACTTC.

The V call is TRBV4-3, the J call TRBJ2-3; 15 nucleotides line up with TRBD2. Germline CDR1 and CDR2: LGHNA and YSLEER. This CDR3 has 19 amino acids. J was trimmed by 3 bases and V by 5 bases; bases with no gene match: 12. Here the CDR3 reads CASSGGTGLAGGQTDTQYF. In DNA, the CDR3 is TGCGCCAGCAGCGGAGGCACGGGACTAGCGGGGGGCCAAACAGATACGCAGTATTTT.

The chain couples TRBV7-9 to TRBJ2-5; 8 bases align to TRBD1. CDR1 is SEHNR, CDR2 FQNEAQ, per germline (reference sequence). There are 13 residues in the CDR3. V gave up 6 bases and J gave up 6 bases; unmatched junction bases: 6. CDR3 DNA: TGTGCCAGCAGTTCGCAGGGGGCAAAGACCCAGTACTTC. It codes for CASSSQGAKTQYF.

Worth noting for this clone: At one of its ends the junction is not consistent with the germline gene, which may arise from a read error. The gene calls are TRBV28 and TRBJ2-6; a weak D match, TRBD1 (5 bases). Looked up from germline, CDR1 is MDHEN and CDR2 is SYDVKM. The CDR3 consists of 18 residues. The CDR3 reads CASRPNRSPGSGVNVLTF. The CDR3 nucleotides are TGTGCCAGCAGACCCAACAGGTCCCCGGGCTCTGGGGTCAACGTCCTGACTTTC.